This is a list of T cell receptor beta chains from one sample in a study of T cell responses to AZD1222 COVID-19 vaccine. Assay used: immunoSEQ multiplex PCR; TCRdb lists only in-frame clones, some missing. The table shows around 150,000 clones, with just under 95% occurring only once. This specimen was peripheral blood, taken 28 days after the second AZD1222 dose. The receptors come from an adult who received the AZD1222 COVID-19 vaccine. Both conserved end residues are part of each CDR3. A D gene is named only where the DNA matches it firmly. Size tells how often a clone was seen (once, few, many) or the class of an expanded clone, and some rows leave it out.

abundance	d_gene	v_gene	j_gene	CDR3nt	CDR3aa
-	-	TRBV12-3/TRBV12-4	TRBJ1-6	TGTGCCAGCAGTTTCGGCAATCCACCCCTCCACTTT	CASSFGNPPLHF
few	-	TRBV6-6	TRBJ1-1	TGTGCCAGCAGTTCTACCTTGACAGGAATCTCCGAAGCTTTCTTT	CASSSTLTGISEAFF
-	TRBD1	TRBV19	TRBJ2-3	TGTGCCAGTAGTACTTGGGACAGCCTTTCCTACACAGATACGCAGTATTTT	CASSTWDSLSYTDTQYF
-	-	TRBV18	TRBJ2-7	TGTGCCAGCTCACTACCGGGATCAGAATTCGAGCAGTACTTC	CASSLPGSEFEQYF
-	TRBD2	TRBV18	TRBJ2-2	TGTGCCAGCTCACTCGAGACTAGCGAGGTGAACACCGGGGAGCTGTTTTTT	CASSLETSEVNTGELFF
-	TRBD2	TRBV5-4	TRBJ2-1	TGTGCCAGCAGCACCGGACTAGCGGGGGGAGGGCATGAGCAGTTCTTC	CASSTGLAGGGHEQFF
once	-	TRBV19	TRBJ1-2	TGTGCCAGCAGCATACAGGGTGGGGTGGACTATGGCTACACCTTC	CASSIQGGVDYGYTF
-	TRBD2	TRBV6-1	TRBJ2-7	TGTGCCAGCAGTGACCCACTAGCGGGGACCTACGAGCAGTACTTC	CASSDPLAGTYEQYF
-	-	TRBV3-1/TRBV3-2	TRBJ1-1	TGTGCCAGCAGCCGGCAGGCTGAAGCTTTCTTT	CASSRQAEAFF
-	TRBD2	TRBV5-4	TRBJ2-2	TGTGCCAGCAGCCTCCTAGCGGGGGGCACACGGGAGCTGTTTTTT	CASSLLAGGTRELFF
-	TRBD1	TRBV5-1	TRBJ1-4	TGCGCCAGCAGCTTGGCCCCACGACATGGAGGGGGCCGGGAAAAACTGTTTTTT	CASSLAPRHGGGREKLFF
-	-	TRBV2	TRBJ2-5	TGTGCCAGCAGTGCATCGGAGACCCAGTACTTC	CASSASETQYF
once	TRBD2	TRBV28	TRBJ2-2	TGTGCCAGCAGTTTTCCAGGACTAGCGGGTGTTAACACCGGGGAGCTGTTTTTT	CASSFPGLAGVNTGELFF
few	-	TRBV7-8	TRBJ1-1	TGTGCCAGCATCAAAGCAGGGCGTACTGAAGCTTTCTTT	CASIKAGRTEAFF
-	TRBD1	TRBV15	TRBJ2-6	TGTGCCACCAGCAGGGACAGGGGCTCGGGGGCCAACGTCCTGACTTTC	CATSRDRGSGANVLTF
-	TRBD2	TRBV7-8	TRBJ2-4	TGTGCCAGCAGCTTAGCTAGCGGGGGGAACATTCAGTACTTC	CASSLASGGNIQYF
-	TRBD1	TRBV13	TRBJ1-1	TGTGCCAGCAGCCCAGGGGACAGGGGGCGCACTGAAGCTTTCTTT	CASSPGDRGRTEAFF
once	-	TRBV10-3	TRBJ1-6	TGTGCCATCAGTGCGGACAGTTCACCCCTCCACTTT	CAISADSSPLHF
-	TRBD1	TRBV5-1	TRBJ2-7	TGCGCCAGCAGCTCACTTACCGGGACAGGGGGTTACGAGCAGTACTTC	CASSSLTGTGGYEQYF
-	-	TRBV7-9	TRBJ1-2	TGTGCCAGCAGCGAAAGGGATGGCTACACCTTC	CASSERDGYTF
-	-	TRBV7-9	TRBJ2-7	TGTGCCAGCAGCCGAAGGACCGACAAAATATCCTACGAGCAGTACTTC	CASSRRTDKISYEQYF
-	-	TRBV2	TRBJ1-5	TGTGCCAGCAGTGAAGTGTCCGGTAATCAGCCCCAGCATTTT	CASSEVSGNQPQHF
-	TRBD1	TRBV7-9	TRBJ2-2	TGTGCCAGCAGCTTGACAGGGATCACCGGGGAGCTGTTTTTT	CASSLTGITGELFF
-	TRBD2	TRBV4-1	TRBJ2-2	TGCGCCAGCAGCCATCCCCCATTAGCGGGGGGGGTCCCGAACACCGGGGAGCTGTTTTTT	CASSHPPLAGGVPNTGELFF
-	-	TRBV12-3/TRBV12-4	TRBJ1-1	TGTGCCAGCAGTTTCCCGGGGAACCCTGAAGCTTTCTTT	CASSFPGNPEAFF
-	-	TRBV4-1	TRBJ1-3	TGCGCCAGCAGCCGGAGGGGAGAGTCTGGAAACACCATATATTTT	CASSRRGESGNTIYF
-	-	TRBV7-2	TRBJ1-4	TGTGCCAGCAGCTTACGCTGGGGCCGACTTACAGGTGAAAAACTGTTTTTT	CASSLRWGRLTGEKLFF
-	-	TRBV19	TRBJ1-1	TGTGCCAGTAGTATCTATAACACTGAAGCTTTCTTT	CASSIYNTEAFF
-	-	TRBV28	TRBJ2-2	TGTGCCAGCAGTTTGGGGGGGGCGCGAAGCGGGGAGCTGTTTTTT	CASSLGGARSGELFF
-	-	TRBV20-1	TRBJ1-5	TGCAGTGCTCGTGGGGAGGTTGACCAGCCCCAGCATTTT	CSARGEVDQPQHF
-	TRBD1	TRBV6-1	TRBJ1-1	TGTGCCAGCAGTGATACGTCTCGACAGGGGTTTTACGCTGAAGCTTTCTTT	CASSDTSRQGFYAEAFF
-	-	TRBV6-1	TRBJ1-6	TGTGCCAGCAGTGAAGGCCAGTTATATTCACCCCTCCACTTT	CASSEGQLYSPLHF
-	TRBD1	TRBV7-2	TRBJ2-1	TGTGCCACCTCCCGGACAGGGGGCGCTGAGCAGTTCTTC	CATSRTGGAEQFF
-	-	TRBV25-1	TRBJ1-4	TGTGCCAGCAGTGATAGACAGAGGGGCGAAAAACTGTTTTTT	CASSDRQRGEKLFF
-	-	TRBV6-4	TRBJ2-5	TGTGCCAGCAGTGACTTTCAGACAGGGACTAGTAAAGAGACCCAGTACTTC	CASSDFQTGTSKETQYF
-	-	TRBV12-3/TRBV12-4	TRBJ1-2	TGTGCCAGCAGTCAGACGGAGCCCTATGGCTACACCTTC	CASSQTEPYGYTF
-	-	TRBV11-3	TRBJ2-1	TGTGCCAGCAGGGAACGGACCACCAATGAGCAGTTCTTC	CASRERTTNEQFF
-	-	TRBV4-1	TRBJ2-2	TGCGCCAGCAGCCAACCTGGAGGGGAGCTGTTTTTT	CASSQPGGELFF
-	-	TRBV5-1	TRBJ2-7	TGCGCCAGCAGCTTGGATCAGGACACCTACGAGCAGTACTTC	CASSLDQDTYEQYF
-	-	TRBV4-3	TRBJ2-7	TGCGCCAGCAGCCAAGTGTCAGGGCAAATACGTGAGCAGTACTTC	CASSQVSGQIREQYF
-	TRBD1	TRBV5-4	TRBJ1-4	TGTGCCAGCAGCCCCGGGACAGGAATCCGAAAACTGTTTTTT	CASSPGTGIRKLFF
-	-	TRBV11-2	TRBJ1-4	TGTGCCAGCAGCTTAGGGGGATTACAGGGTCATAATGAAAAACTGTTTTTT	CASSLGGLQGHNEKLFF
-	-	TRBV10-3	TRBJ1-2	TGTGCCATCAGTGCCATCGCAGGGCCTAACTATGGCTACACCTTC	CAISAIAGPNYGYTF
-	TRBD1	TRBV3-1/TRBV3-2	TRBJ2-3	TGTGCCAGCAGCATCTGGACAGGGGGAATAACAGATACGCAGTATTTT	CASSIWTGGITDTQYF
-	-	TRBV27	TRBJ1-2	TGTGCCAGCAGTTCCGGCTATGGCTACACCTTC	CASSSGYGYTF
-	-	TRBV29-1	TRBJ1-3	TGCAGCGTTGAGAGTCTCTCTGGAAACACCATATATTTT	CSVESLSGNTIYF
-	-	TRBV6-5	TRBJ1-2	TGTGCCAGCAGTTACAGAGGGACCGACAATGGCTACACCTTC	CASSYRGTDNGYTF
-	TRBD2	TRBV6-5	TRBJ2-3	TGTGCCAGCATCCTTACCGGGACTAGCGGAGATACGCAGTATTTT	CASILTGTSGDTQYF
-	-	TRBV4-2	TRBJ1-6	TGTGCCAGTCGTAAGGAAATTGATTCACCCCTCCACTTT	CASRKEIDSPLHF
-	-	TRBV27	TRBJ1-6	TGTGCCAGCAGTCCCCCGGCGCAGGAAGGCTATAATTCACCCCTCCACTTT	CASSPPAQEGYNSPLHF
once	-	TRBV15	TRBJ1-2	TGTGCCACCAGCAGAGATGGGACCTATGGCTACACCTTC	CATSRDGTYGYTF
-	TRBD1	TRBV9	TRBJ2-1	TGTGCCAGCCCCACGACAGGGCAGTACAATGAGCAGTTCTTC	CASPTTGQYNEQFF